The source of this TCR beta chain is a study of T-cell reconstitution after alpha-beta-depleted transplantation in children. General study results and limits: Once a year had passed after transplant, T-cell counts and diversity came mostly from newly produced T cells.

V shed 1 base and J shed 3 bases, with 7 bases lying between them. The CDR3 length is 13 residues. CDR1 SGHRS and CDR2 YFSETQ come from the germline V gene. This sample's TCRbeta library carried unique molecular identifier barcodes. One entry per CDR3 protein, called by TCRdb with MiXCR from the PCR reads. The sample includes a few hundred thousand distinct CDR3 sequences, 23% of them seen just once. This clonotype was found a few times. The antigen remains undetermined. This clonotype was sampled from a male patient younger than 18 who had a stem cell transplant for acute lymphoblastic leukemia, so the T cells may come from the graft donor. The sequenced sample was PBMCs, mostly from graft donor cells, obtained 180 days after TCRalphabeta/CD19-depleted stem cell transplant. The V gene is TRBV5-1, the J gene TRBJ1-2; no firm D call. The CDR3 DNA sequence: TGCGCCAGCAGCTTGTATCAGGACTATGGCTACACCTTC. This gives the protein CASSLYQDYGYTF.